The 26 T cell receptor beta chains given below trace back to one sample, sequenced in a study of shared clonotypes between healthy human individuals. Repertoires were generated with immunoSEQ multiplex PCR, while TCRdb's copy carries only in-frame clones and drops some. Of under 2.5 million clones detected, around 92% appear once; the ten largest clones hold more than 0.35%. Specimen: naive CD4+ T cells from PBMCs. The subset is: CD45RA+ positively selected. The origin of the receptors is a man aged 18 to 30 in good health. Some clones in this sample may be carry-over from other donors' samples.

J is TRBJ1-2 and V is TRBV7-2; D may be TRBD1 (6 bases). CDR1 and CDR2 (germline): SGHTA, FQGNSA. Trimming took 1 base from V and 4 from J, leaving 19 bases between them. The CDR3 covers 17 residues. Here the CDR3 DNA reads TGTGCCAGCAGCTTAGGGAGGGGGGACCCCGATGTCTATGGCTACACCTTC. Translating gives CASSLGRGDPDVYGYTF.

A remark on this clone: Other DNA sequences in the same sample also yield this CDR3. This chain joins TRBV11-2 and TRBJ2-7, with TRBD1 matching 8 bases. The V gene end was trimmed by 4 bases and the J gene end by 0 bases; junction bases not matched to a gene: 5. The CDR3 is made up of 15 amino acids. In germline, CDR1 is SGHAT, CDR2 FQNNGV. The CDR3 coding sequence is TGTGCCAGCAGCTCGCCCGGGACAGGCTCCTACGAGCAGTACTTC. Amino acid sequence: CASSSPGTGSYEQYF.

This chain links TRBV30 with TRBJ1-6, with D maybe TRBD1 (6 bases). Trimming pared 2 bases from V and 6 bases from J, leaving 17 bases between. The CDR3 totals 16 residues. Germline V gene sequence: CDR1 GTSNPN, CDR2 SVGIG (reference sequence). The CDR3 loop reads CAWSHNPGTPNSPLHF. CDR3 DNA sequence: TGTGCCTGGAGTCACAATCCCGGGACACCTAATTCACCCCTCCACTTT.

The CDR3, as DNA: TGTGCCAGCAGCTCACGGCCGGCGGACTTCAACAATGAGCAGTTCTTC. It translates to CASSSRPADFNNEQFF. The chain has TRBV7-3 and TRBJ2-1, with D perhaps matching TRBD2 (5 bases). With 4 bases removed from V and 5 bases from J, the gap between germline ends came to 18 bases. Germline-derived CDR1 and CDR2 are SGHTA and FQGTGA. This CDR3 spans 16 amino acids.

The chain recombines TRBV30 with TRBJ2-1, with 8 bases matching TRBD2. The V gene's germline CDR1 is GTSNPN and CDR2 SVGIG (reference sequence). The CDR3 length is 16 residues. Trimming at V came to 1 base and at J to 8 bases, leaving 13 bases not matched to a gene. The CDR3 loop is CAWSARLSGRFHEQFF. The CDR3, as DNA: TGTGCCTGGAGTGCTCGACTAAGCGGGAGATTCCATGAGCAGTTCTTC.

The chain recombines TRBV11-1 with TRBJ2-3; 10 bases are a match to TRBD1. CDR3 size: 13 residues. Germline V gene data show CDR1 as SGHAT and CDR2 as FQDESV (reference sequence). The ends lost 5 bases at V and 6 bases at J; junction bases unmatched: 2. The CDR3 DNA reads as TGTGCCAGCAGCGTGGACAGGGGGGATACGCAGTATTTT. This translates into CASSVDRGDTQYF.

The rearrangement joins TRBV28 to TRBJ2-3; tentative D call: TRBD2 (6 bases). The CDR3 spans 14 residues. CDR1 and CDR2 from the germline V gene are MDHEN and SYDVKM. Trimming stripped 2 bases from V and 2 bases from J, with 8 bases between. CDR3 in amino acids: CASSLGTYTDTQYF. CDR3 DNA: TGTGCCAGCAGTTTAGGGACTTACACAGATACGCAGTATTTT.

This clone was counted once. The genes are TRBV4-1 and TRBJ2-7, with 7 bases fitting TRBD1. This CDR3 spans 14 amino acids. Germline V gives CDR1 MGHRA, CDR2 YSYEKL. Trimming removed 4 bases from V and 3 bases from J; junction bases left unmatched: 6. The CDR3 here is CASSPDRVRYEQYF. CDR3 nucleotides: TGCGCCAGCAGCCCAGACAGGGTTCGCTACGAGCAGTACTTC.

This chain joins TRBV7-3 and TRBJ2-1; TRBD1 or TRBD2 may be the D gene (5 bases each). Germline V gene lookup returns CDR1 SGHTA and CDR2 FQGTGA. The V gene lost 2 bases and the J gene lost 1 base, with 12 bases spanning the gap. The CDR3 runs 16 residues. The CDR3 reads CASSLGGMRSYNEQFF. The CDR3 DNA reads as TGTGCCAGCAGCTTAGGGGGTATGCGGTCCTACAATGAGCAGTTCTTC.

The V and J genes are TRBV19 and TRBJ1-4; a possible D gene is TRBD1 (5 bases). Germline loops: CDR1 LNHDA, CDR2 SQIVND (reference sequence). Between the trimmed V and J ends, which lost 7 bases and 7 bases, there was a span of 13 bases. The CDR3 totals 13 residues. The CDR3 coding sequence is TGTGCCAGTAAAGGGCAGAGGGGTGAAAAACTGTTTTTT. It translates to CASKGQRGEKLFF.

The V gene is TRBV7-3, the J gene TRBJ1-1, with D uncertain. V shed 4 bases and J shed 0 bases, with 12 bases lying between them. This CDR3 spans 15 amino acids. Germline CDR1 SGHTA, CDR2 FQGTGA. The CDR3 loop is CASSSSRLVNTEAFF. CDR3 DNA sequence: TGTGCCAGCAGCTCGAGTAGGTTGGTGAACACTGAAGCTTTCTTT.

The chain is built from TRBV6-1 and TRBJ2-7; TRBD2 might be the D (6 bases). The CDR3 is made up of 16 amino acids. Trimming took 4 bases from V and 0 from J, leaving 16 bases between them. Germline assignment: CDR1 MNHNS and CDR2 SASEGT. The CDR3 reads CASSVRDSSRSYEQYF. CDR3 DNA: TGTGCCAGCAGTGTACGGGACTCCTCTCGCTCCTACGAGCAGTACTTC.

This sequence joins TRBV7-2 and TRBJ1-3; D remains unclear. The ends were cut back, 2 bases at V and 4 bases at J, with 15 bases in the middle. Per the germline V gene, CDR1 is SGHTA and CDR2 is FQGNSA. This CDR3 contains 16 residues. CDR3 sequence reads: CASSLFGMASGNTIYF. As DNA, the CDR3 is TGTGCCAGCAGCTTATTCGGGATGGCCAGCGGAAACACCATATATTTT.

This sequence joins TRBV29-1 and TRBJ1-4; TRBD1 might be the D (6 bases). The CDR3 loop spans 13 amino acids. V was clipped by 4 bases and J by 7 bases, with 13 bases between them. Germline V gene lookup returns CDR1 SQVTM and CDR2 ANQGSEA. Here the CDR3 DNA reads TGCAGCGTTGGACAGGATCGACCTGAAAAACTGTTTTTT. It is translated as CSVGQDRPEKLFF. Based on the CDR3 plus reference TRBV29-1 and TRBJ1-4, the full variable domain is SAVISQKPSRDICQRGTSLTIQCQVDSQVTMMFWYRQQPGQSLTLIATANQGSEATYESGFVIDKFPISRPNLTFSTLTVSNMSPEDSSIYLCSVGQDRPEKLFFGSGTQLSVL.

The chain recombines TRBV11-2 with TRBJ2-1; 9 bases align to TRBD2. CDR1 and CDR2 from the germline V gene are SGHAT and FQNNGV. The CDR3 totals 17 residues. Trimming at V came to 3 bases and at J to 7 bases, leaving 13 bases not matched to a gene. The CDR3 loop is CASSFRSSGRQGNEQFF. The CDR3, as DNA: TGTGCCAGCAGCTTTCGGTCAAGCGGGAGGCAAGGGAATGAGCAGTTCTTC. The full variable domain, rest sourced from reference TRBV11-2 and TRBJ2-1, is EAGVAQSPRYKIIEKRQSVAFWCNPISGHATLYWYQQILGQGPKLLIQFQNNGVVDDSQLPKDRFSAERLKGVDSTLKIQPAKLEDSAVYLCASSFRSSGRQGNEQFFGPGTRLTVL.

This rearrangement joins TRBV2 to TRBJ1-1; D uncertain. The ends were cut back, 6 bases at V and 7 bases at J, with 12 bases in the middle. CDR3 length: 12 residues. Germline CDR1 SNHLY, CDR2 FYNNEI. The CDR3 reads CASRAETHEAFF. CDR3 in DNA: TGTGCCAGCAGAGCCGAGACCCATGAAGCTTTCTTT.

The V call is TRBV2, the J call TRBJ2-5; D not certain. Germline-derived CDR1 and CDR2 are SNHLY and FYNNEI. The CDR3 runs to 12 residues. Trimming pared 4 bases from V and 5 bases from J, leaving 8 bases between. The CDR3 sequence: CASSGGLETQYF. As DNA, the CDR3 is TGTGCCAGCAGTGGGGGTTTGGAGACCCAGTACTTC. The full variable domain, in which reference TRBV2 and TRBJ2-5 provide the parts outside the CDR3, is EPEVTQTPSHQVTQMGQEVILRCVPISNHLYFYWYRQILGQKVEFLVSFYNNEISEKSEIFDDQFSVERPDGSNFTLKIRSTKLEDSAMYFCASSGGLETQYFGPGTRLLVL.

On this clone: The sample holds other DNA sequences that translate to the same CDR3. This chain joins TRBV28 and TRBJ1-1; D remains unclear. V was shortened by 6 bases and J by 1 base, with 9 bases between the two germline ends. CDR1 and CDR2 from the germline V gene are MDHEN and SYDVKM. The CDR3 runs 13 residues. CDR3 sequence: CASRLDGNTEAFF. Written as DNA, the CDR3 is TGTGCCAGCAGGTTGGACGGGAACACTGAAGCTTTCTTT.

For this clone: Other DNA sequences of this sample code for an identical CDR3. The rearrangement links TRBV9 to TRBJ2-1, with 11 bases lining up with TRBD2. J lost 2 bases, V lost 0 bases, and 1 base had no gene match. This CDR3 comprises 16 residues. Looked up from germline, CDR1 is SGDLS and CDR2 is YYNGEE. The CDR3 bases are TGTGCCAGCAGCGTAGGACTAGCGGGAACCTACAATGAGCAGTTCTTC. Protein: CASSVGLAGTYNEQFF.

The chain joins TRBV28 to TRBJ2-5; D may match TRBD1 or TRBD2 (5 bases each). The CDR3 has 13 amino acids. V lost 5 bases and J lost 4, with 11 bases in between. Germline V gives CDR1 MDHEN, CDR2 SYDVKM. In DNA, the CDR3 is TGTGCCAGCAGTCCCCCGGGGACAGAGACCCAGTACTTC. Translated, it gives CASSPPGTETQYF.

The rearrangement joins TRBV9 to TRBJ2-2, with D hard to call. Germline-derived CDR1 and CDR2 are SGDLS and YYNGEE. The CDR3 is 15 residues long. With 2 bases removed from V and 5 bases from J, the gap between germline ends came to 13 bases. The CDR3 loop reads CASSVGGVRTGELFF. CDR3 nucleotides: TGTGCCAGCAGCGTCGGCGGAGTGAGGACCGGGGAGCTGTTTTTT.

The rearrangement links TRBV6-6 to TRBJ2-3; no clear D gene. V lost 6 bases and J 2 bases, leaving 18 bases between the germline ends. CDR3 length: 16 residues. Germline V gene sequence: CDR1 MNHNY, CDR2 SVGAGI (reference sequence). This chain's CDR3 is CASRDPQRLFTDTQYF. The CDR3 nucleotides are TGTGCCAGCAGAGACCCCCAGCGCCTCTTCACAGATACGCAGTATTTT.

V gene TRBV5-1 combines with J gene TRBJ2-5; D is ambiguous. The CDR3 sequence is 16 residues long. V lost 1 base to trimming and J lost 4 bases, with 17 bases between them. From germline, CDR1 is SGHRS and CDR2 YFSETQ. The CDR3 DNA reads as TGCGCCAGCAGCTTGAAATCTGATCCCCCGGGAGAGACCCAGTACTTC. This encodes CASSLKSDPPGETQYF.

The gene calls are TRBV5-1 and TRBJ1-4, with TRBD1 as a possible D gene (5 bases). The CDR3 has 15 residues. V lost 0 bases to trimming and J lost 13 bases, with 19 bases between them. Germline V gene lookup returns CDR1 SGHRS and CDR2 YFSETQ. The CDR3 sequence: CASSLEGAELGALFF. Written as DNA, the CDR3 is TGCGCCAGCAGCTTGGAGGGCGCGGAACTTGGGGCACTGTTTTTT.

V is TRBV5-5 and J is TRBJ2-3; 7 bases agree with TRBD1. This CDR3 has 14 residues. CDR1 is SGHKS and CDR2 is YYEKEE in the germline V gene (reference sequence). V trimming: 4 bases; J trimming: 6 bases; junction bases outside the gene matches: 8. CDR3 region: CASSVTGFGDTQYF. The CDR3 DNA sequence: TGTGCCAGCAGCGTGACAGGGTTCGGGGATACGCAGTATTTT.

This sequence joins TRBV19 and TRBJ2-3; D uncertain. V was shortened by 5 bases and J by 12 bases, with 15 bases between the two germline ends. The V gene's germline CDR1 is LNHDA and CDR2 SQIVND (reference sequence). CDR3 length: 12 amino acids. Here the CDR3 reads CASSAPRTTQYF. The CDR3 bases are TGTGCCAGTAGTGCCCCCCGTACTACCCAGTATTTT.